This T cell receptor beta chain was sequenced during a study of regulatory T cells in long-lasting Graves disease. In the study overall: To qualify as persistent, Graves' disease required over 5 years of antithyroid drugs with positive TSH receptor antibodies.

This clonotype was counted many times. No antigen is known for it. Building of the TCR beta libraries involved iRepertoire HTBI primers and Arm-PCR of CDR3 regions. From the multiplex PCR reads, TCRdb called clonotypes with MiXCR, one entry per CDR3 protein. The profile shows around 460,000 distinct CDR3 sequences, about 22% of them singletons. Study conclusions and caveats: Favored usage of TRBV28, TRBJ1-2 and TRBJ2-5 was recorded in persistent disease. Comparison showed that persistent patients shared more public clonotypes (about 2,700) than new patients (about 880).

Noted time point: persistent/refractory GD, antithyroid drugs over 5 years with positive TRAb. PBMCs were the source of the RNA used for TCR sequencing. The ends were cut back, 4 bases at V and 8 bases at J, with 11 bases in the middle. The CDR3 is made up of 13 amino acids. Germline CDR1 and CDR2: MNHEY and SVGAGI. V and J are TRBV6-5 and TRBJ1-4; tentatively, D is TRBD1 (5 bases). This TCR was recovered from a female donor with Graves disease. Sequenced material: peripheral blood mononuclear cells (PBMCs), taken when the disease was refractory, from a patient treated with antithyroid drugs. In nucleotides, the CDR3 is TGTGCCAGCAGTTTTGGGGGGAAAGAAAAACTGTTTTTT. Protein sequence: CASSFGGKEKLFF.